This is a list of T cell receptor beta chains from one sample in a study of blood T cell repertoires in COVID-19. TCRdb's table, derived via immunoSEQ multiplex PCR, lists solely in-frame clones and lacks some. The sample lists some 38,000 clones; about 85% were seen once. Sequencing was carried out using peripheral blood. These receptors all stem from a man in his sixties or seventies with acute or convalescent COVID-19. CDR3s include the opening cysteine and the closing phenylalanine or tryptophan. The D gene is left open where the match is weak. Clone sizes are given selectively: once, few, many, or a class where the clone is expanded.

J gene | clone size | V gene | D gene | CDR3 DNA | CDR3 protein
TRBJ1-3 | - | TRBV7-9 | - | TGTGCCAGCAGCTCGGACAGCCACTCTGGAAACACCATATATTTT | CASSSDSHSGNTIYF
TRBJ2-5 | - | TRBV6-5 | TRBD1 | TGTGCCAGCAGCTCGACAGGGGAGACGCGGGAGACCCAGTACTTC | CASSSTGETRETQYF
TRBJ2-2 | - | TRBV5-1 | - | TGCGCCAGCAAATTGGACACCGTATCTCGAGAGCTGTTTTTT | CASKLDTVSRELFF
TRBJ2-7 | - | TRBV25-1 | TRBD1 | TGTGCCAGCAGTGGGACAGGCACCTACGAGCAGTACTTC | CASSGTGTYEQYF
TRBJ1-2 | - | TRBV10-3 | - | TGTGCCACAGTTGGGGGGGGGAGAGGCTACACCTTC | CATVGGGRGYTF
TRBJ1-5 | - | TRBV12-5 | - | TGTGCTAGTGGTTTGGCTTTGACGCTTCAGGGGAGCAATCAGCCCCAGCATTTT | CASGLALTLQGSNQPQHF
TRBJ1-4 | - | TRBV12-5 | - | TGTGCTAGTGGTTTAGGGGGTAATGAAAAACTGTTTTTT | CASGLGGNEKLFF
TRBJ2-5 | once | TRBV11-2 | - | TGTGCCAGCAGCTTCGGACAGCAAGAGACCCAGTACTTC | CASSFGQQETQYF
TRBJ2-3 | - | TRBV27 | TRBD2 | TGTGCCAGCAGTTTAGGGACTAGCGGGAGTCACACAGATACGCAGTATTTT | CASSLGTSGSHTDTQYF
TRBJ1-5 | - | TRBV19 | - | TGTGCCAGTAGTACTTTGCCGGGACAAGTCTTTAGCAATCAGCCCCAGCATTTT | CASSTLPGQVFSNQPQHF
TRBJ1-3 | - | TRBV29-1 | - | TGCAGCGTTGAAGCCCGAGGACAGCCCAAGAACACCATATATTTT | CSVEARGQPKNTIYF
TRBJ1-2 | - | TRBV9 | - | TGTGCCAGCAGCCCAACGGGGGTTATCTCTGGCTACACCTTC | CASSPTGVISGYTF
TRBJ2-1 | - | TRBV18 | TRBD2 | TGTGCCAGCTCACCTCCTATGGGGAGGGCCATTAATGAGCAGTTCTTC | CASSPPMGRAINEQFF
TRBJ2-1 | - | TRBV11-3 | TRBD2 | TGTGCCAGCAGCTTAGATCCCAGCGGGAGGGGAAAAAATGAGCAGTTCTTC | CASSLDPSGRGKNEQFF
TRBJ1-2 | - | TRBV2 | - | TGTGCCAGCAGTGAGCAGGGGAGAACTAACTATGGCTACACCTTC | CASSEQGRTNYGYTF
TRBJ1-5 | - | TRBV19 | TRBD1 | TGTGCCAGTAGTAAAGACAGGGCGGGCAATCAGCCCCAGCATTTT | CASSKDRAGNQPQHF
TRBJ1-5 | - | TRBV19 | TRBD1 | TGTGCCAGTAGTATACTAGACAGGGAAGATCAGCCCCAGCATTTT | CASSILDREDQPQHF
TRBJ2-7 | - | TRBV6-2/TRBV6-3 | TRBD2 | TGTGCCAGCAGTCCGGGAGGCTACGAGCAGTACTTC | CASSPGGYEQYF
TRBJ1-4 | - | TRBV4-3 | - | TGCGCCAGCAGCCAAGATTTCCGTGTTGCGAGTGAAAAACTGTTTTTT | CASSQDFRVASEKLFF
TRBJ1-4 | - | TRBV10-3 | TRBD1 | TGTGCCATCAGTGAAACAGACAGGGGGCTAAGTGAAAAACTGTTTTTT | CAISETDRGLSEKLFF
TRBJ1-6 | - | TRBV4-2 | - | TGTGCCAGCAGCCAACCACTTGGTAATTCACCCCTCCACTTT | CASSQPLGNSPLHF
TRBJ2-2 | - | TRBV11-3 | - | TGTGCCAGCAGCTTACGAACAGGGAGTGCCGGGGAGCTGTTTTTT | CASSLRTGSAGELFF
TRBJ1-2 | few | TRBV29-1 | - | TGCAGCGCCCTTAACGGGCAGAGAAGGGGCTTC | CSALNGQRRGF
TRBJ2-7 | - | TRBV6-5 | TRBD1 | TGTGCCAGCAGGACTACAGGGGGGTCCTACGAGCAGTACTTC | CASRTTGGSYEQYF
TRBJ1-2 | - | TRBV5-1 | TRBD1 | TGCGCCAGCAGCCCCGACAGGGCCTATGGCTACACCTTC | CASSPDRAYGYTF
TRBJ1-2 | - | TRBV15 | TRBD1 | TGTGCCACCAGCATGACCGGGACAGGGTTGTCAGGCTATGGCTACACCTTC | CATSMTGTGLSGYGYTF
TRBJ1-1 | once | TRBV5-1 | TRBD1 | TGCGCCAGCAGCTCCGGGACAGGGAACACTGAAGCTTTCTTT | CASSSGTGNTEAFF
TRBJ2-2 | - | TRBV28 | - | TGTGCCAGCAGTCCGCCTTTACGGACCGGGGAGCTGTTTTTT | CASSPPLRTGELFF
TRBJ1-2 | - | TRBV7-3 | - | TGTGCCAGCAGCTTAACGGGGCGAGGCTATGGCTACACCTTC | CASSLTGRGYGYTF
TRBJ2-2 | - | TRBV29-1 | - | TGCAGCGTTGAAGCCCGTGGAGGTTCGGCCGGGGAGCTGTTTTTT | CSVEARGGSAGELFF
TRBJ1-2 | - | TRBV27 | - | TGTGCCAGCAGTTCCCAGGGGACCTATGGCTACACCTTC | CASSSQGTYGYTF
TRBJ2-1 | - | TRBV29-1 | TRBD1 | TGCAGCGTGGGTTCGGACAGGGCCTACAATGAGCAGTTCTTC | CSVGSDRAYNEQFF
TRBJ1-5 | - | TRBV5-6 | - | TGTGCCAGCAGCTTAGCTGGCGGGGACCAGCCCCAGCATTTT | CASSLAGGDQPQHF
TRBJ2-3 | - | TRBV11-2 | TRBD1 | TGTGCCAGCAGCTTTGTGCAGGGGGCAGATACGCAGTATTTT | CASSFVQGADTQYF
TRBJ1-4 | - | TRBV18 | - | TGTGCCAGCTCACCGCAGGGAACAACTAATGAAAAACTGTTTTTT | CASSPQGTTNEKLFF
TRBJ2-1 | - | TRBV6-1 | TRBD1 | TGTGCCAGCAGTGAGGACAGGGGGCATCACAATGAGCAGTTCTTC | CASSEDRGHHNEQFF
TRBJ2-7 | - | TRBV6-6 | TRBD1 | TGTGCCAGCAGTCCTGTATTGGGACAGGGAAAGGACGAGCAGTACTTC | CASSPVLGQGKDEQYF